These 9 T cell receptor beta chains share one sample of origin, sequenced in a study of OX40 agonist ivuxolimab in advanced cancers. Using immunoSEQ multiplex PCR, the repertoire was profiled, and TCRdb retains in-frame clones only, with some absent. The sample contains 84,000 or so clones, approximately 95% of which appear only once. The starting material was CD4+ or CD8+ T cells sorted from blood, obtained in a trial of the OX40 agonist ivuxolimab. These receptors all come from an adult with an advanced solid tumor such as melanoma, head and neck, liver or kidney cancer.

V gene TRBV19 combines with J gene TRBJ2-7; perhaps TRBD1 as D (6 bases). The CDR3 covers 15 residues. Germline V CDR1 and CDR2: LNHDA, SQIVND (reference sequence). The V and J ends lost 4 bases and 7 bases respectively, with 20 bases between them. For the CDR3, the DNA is TGTGCCAGTAGTACCCCCCAACAGGGTTTGGGGGAGCAGTACTTC. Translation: CASSTPQQGLGEQYF.

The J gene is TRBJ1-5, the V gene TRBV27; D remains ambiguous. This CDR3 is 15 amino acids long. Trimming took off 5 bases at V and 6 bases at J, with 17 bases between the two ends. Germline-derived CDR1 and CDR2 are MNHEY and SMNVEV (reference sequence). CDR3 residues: CASSLTARVGQPQHF. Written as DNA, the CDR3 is TGTGCCAGCAGTCTAACTGCCCGGGTTGGTCAGCCCCAGCATTTT.

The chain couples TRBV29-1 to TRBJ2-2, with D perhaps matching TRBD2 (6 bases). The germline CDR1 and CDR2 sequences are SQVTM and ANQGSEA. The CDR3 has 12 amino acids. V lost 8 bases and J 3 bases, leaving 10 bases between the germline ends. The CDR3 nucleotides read TGCAGCTTCCCGGGGGACACCGGGGAGCTGTTTTTT. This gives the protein CSFPGDTGELFF.

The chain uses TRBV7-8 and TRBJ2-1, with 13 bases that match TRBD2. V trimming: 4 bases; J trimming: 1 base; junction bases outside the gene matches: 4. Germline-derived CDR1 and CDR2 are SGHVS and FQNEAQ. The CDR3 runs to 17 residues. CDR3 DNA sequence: TGTGCCAGCAGCTCCGGACTAGCGGGAGAGTCCTACAATGAGCAGTTCTTC. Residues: CASSSGLAGESYNEQFF. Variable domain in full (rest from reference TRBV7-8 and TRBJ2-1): GAGVSQSPRYKVAKRGQDVALRCDPISGHVSLFWYQQALGQGPEFLTYFQNEAQLDKSGLPSDRFFAERPEGSVSTLKIQRTQQEDSAVYLCASSSGLAGESYNEQFFGPGTRLTVL.

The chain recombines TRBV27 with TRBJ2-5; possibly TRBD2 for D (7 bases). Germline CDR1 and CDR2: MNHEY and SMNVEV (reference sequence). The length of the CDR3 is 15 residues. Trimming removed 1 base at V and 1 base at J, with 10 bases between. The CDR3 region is CASSLWGGAQETQYF. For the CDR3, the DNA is TGTGCCAGCAGTTTATGGGGGGGGGCCCAAGAGACCCAGTACTTC.

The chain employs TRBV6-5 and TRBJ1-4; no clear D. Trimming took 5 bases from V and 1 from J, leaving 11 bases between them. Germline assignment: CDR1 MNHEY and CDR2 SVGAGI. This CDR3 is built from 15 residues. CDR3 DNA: TGTGCCAGCAGTCAATTCGGCGGAACTAATGAAAAACTGTTTTTT. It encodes CASSQFGGTNEKLFF.

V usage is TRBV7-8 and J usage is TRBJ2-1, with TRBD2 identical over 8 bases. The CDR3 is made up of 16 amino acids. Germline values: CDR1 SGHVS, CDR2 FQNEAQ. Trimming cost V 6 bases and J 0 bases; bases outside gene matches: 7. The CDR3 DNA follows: TGTGCCAGCAGGACAGTAAGCGGGGGCTCCTACAATGAGCAGTTCTTC. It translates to CASRTVSGGSYNEQFF. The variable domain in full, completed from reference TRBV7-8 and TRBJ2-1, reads GAGVSQSPRYKVAKRGQDVALRCDPISGHVSLFWYQQALGQGPEFLTYFQNEAQLDKSGLPSDRFFAERPEGSVSTLKIQRTQQEDSAVYLCASRTVSGGSYNEQFFGPGTRLTVL.

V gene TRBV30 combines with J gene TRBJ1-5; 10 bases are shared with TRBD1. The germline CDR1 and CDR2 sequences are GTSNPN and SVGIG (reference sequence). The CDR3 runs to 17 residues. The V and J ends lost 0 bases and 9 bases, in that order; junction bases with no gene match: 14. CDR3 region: CAWSVRWDRGVRGPQHF. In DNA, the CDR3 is TGTGCCTGGAGTGTACGGTGGGACAGGGGCGTCCGGGGGCCCCAGCATTTT.

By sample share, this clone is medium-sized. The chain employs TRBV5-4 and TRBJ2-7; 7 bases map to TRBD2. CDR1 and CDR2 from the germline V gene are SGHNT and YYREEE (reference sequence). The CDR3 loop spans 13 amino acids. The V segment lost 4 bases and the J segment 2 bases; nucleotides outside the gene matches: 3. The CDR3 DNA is TGTGCCAGCAGCCCCGGACTAGCCTACGAGCAGTACTTC. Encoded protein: CASSPGLAYEQYF.